This T cell receptor beta chain was profiled in a study of T-cell memory formation after mild COVID-19. General observations from the study: Shrinking CD4+ clones resided mostly in CM and EM, and CD8+ ones in EMRA. Day 15 to 85 contracting clones showed balanced CD4/CD8; later expanders leaned CD4+.

Employing constant-segment primers, 5'RACE generated TCR alpha and TCR beta cDNA libraries bearing sample barcodes and UMIs. TCRdb fed the 5' RACE reads into MiXCR, producing one record per CDR3 protein. The sample holds around 340,000 distinct CDR3 sequences, 15% to 20% seen once. This clonotype came up a few times. Antigen specificity is unknown. This CDR3 region has 15 residues. V was pared by 5 bases and J by 4 bases, with 3 bases of the junction left unmatched. CDR1 and CDR2 from the germline V gene are MNHEY and SVGEGT. This chain connects TRBV6-2 or TRBV6-3 to TRBJ2-2; 11 nucleotides align to TRBD2. The source is a man aged 18 to 30 who had mild COVID-19 (a few samples of this study predate the infection). Cell type and time point are not known. Sequencing was carried out using PBMCs or a T cell subset sorted from them (not recorded which). CDR3 sequence: CASSGTSGGTGELFF. CDR3 bases: TGTGCCAGCAGTGGGACTAGCGGTGGCACCGGGGAGCTGTTTTTT.